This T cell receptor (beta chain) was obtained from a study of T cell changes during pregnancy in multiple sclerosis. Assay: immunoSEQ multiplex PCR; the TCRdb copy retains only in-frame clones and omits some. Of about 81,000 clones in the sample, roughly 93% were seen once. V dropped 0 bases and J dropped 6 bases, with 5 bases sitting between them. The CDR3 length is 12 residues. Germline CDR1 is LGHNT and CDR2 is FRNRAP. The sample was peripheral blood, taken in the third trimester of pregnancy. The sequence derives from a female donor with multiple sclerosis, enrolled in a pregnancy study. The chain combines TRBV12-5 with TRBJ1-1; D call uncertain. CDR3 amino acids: CASGLVFSEAFF. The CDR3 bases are TGTGCTAGTGGTTTGGTTTTCTCTGAAGCTTTCTTT.